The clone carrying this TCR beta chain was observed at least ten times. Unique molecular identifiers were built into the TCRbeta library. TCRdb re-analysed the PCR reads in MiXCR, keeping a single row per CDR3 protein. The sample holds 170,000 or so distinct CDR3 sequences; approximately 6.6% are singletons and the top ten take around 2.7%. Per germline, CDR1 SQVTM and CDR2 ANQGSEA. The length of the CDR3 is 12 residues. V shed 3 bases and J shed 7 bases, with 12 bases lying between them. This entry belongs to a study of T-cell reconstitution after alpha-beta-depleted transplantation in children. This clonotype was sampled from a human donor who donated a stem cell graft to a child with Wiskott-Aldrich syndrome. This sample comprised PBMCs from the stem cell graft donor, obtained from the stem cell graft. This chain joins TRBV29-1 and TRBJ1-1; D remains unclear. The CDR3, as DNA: TGCAGCGTTGATGGAGAAGAGAGTGAAGCTTTCTTT. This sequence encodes CSVDGEESEAFF.